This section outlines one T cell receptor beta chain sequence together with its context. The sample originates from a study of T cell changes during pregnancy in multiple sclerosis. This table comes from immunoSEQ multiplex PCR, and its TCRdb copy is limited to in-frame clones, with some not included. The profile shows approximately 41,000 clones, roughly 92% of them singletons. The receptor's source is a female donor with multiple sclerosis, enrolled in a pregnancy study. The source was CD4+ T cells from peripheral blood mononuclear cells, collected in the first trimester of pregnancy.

CDR3 in DNA: TGTGCCAGCAGCCCTGGACAGGTCCAAGAGACCCAGTACTTC. It encodes CASSPGQVQETQYF. The chain carries TRBV11-2 and TRBJ2-5; 7 nucleotides line up with TRBD1. Germline assignment: CDR1 SGHAT and CDR2 FQNNGV. The CDR3 is 14 amino acids. The V segment lost 5 bases and the J segment 1 base; nucleotides outside the gene matches: 4. The full variable domain, rest sourced from reference TRBV11-2 and TRBJ2-5, is EAGVAQSPRYKIIEKRQSVAFWCNPISGHATLYWYQQILGQGPKLLIQFQNNGVVDDSQLPKDRFSAERLKGVDSTLKIQPAKLEDSAVYLCASSPGQVQETQYFGPGTRLLVL.